These T cell receptor beta chains were read from a single sample in a study of T cell responses to AZD1222 COVID-19 vaccine. TCRdb keeps only in-frame clones here, not all; method: immunoSEQ multiplex PCR. Seen here are roughly 150,000 clones, 90% observed once, and the top ten hold about 6%. This specimen consisted of peripheral blood, obtained 28 days after the second AZD1222 dose. Source of these receptors: an adult who received the AZD1222 COVID-19 vaccine. CDR3s include the opening cysteine and the closing phenylalanine or tryptophan. Fields, in order: V gene, CDR3 protein.

TRBV3-1/TRBV3-2,CASSQVLVRAVGEQYF
TRBV30,CAWRQQAAGYNEQFF
TRBV11-2,CASSLGQGLGNSPLHF
TRBV5-1,CASRETGSYSPLHF
TRBV2,CASSAQGALSNQPQHF
TRBV5-1,CASSLEGGHEQYF
TRBV21-1,CASSPMQTGAYEQYF
TRBV3-1/TRBV3-2,CASGQGDAQYF
TRBV11-2,CASSPRDRAGELFF
TRBV18,CASSLLQIRDSNSPLHF
TRBV9,CASSVLGVIGELFF
TRBV27,CASSPYVTTLKEKLFF
TRBV3-1/TRBV3-2,CASSHGSRGAGELFF
TRBV19,CASSEQPNEKLFF
TRBV7-9,CATRDGYTGELFF
TRBV5-1,CASSQSGGYNEQFF